The TCR beta chain described here comes from a study of Graves' ophthalmopathy and Graves' hyperthyroidism. The sequenced template was RNA, covering the TCR beta CDR3 region. Second-round multiplex PCR came after first-round RT-PCR with HTBI primers. TCRdb fed the multiplex PCR reads into MiXCR, producing one record per CDR3 protein. The table lists about 1.2 million distinct CDR3 sequences, less than 45% of them singletons, with more than 9.5% in the top ten. The CDR3 contains 19 residues. J was trimmed by 2 bases and V by 3 bases; bases with no gene match: 10. The sequencing sample was made of peripheral blood or thyroid tissue (not recorded which). The clonotype comes from an adult man with Graves' hyperthyroidism. The chain employs TRBV12-3 or TRBV12-4 and TRBJ1-4; 12 nucleotides agree with TRBD1. CDR3 nucleotide sequence: TGTGCCAGCAGTTTGGCTTGGGGACAGGGGGCAGCGACTAATGAAAAACTGTTTTTT. This gives the protein CASSLAWGQGAATNEKLFF.